Below are 17 T cell receptor beta chains sequenced from a single sample in a study of T-cell memory formation after mild COVID-19. TCRdb re-analysed the 5' RACE reads in MiXCR, keeping a single row per CDR3 protein. This table holds about 260,000 distinct CDR3 sequences, around 17% found once. The sequenced material came from PBMCs or a T cell subset sorted from them (not recorded which). The source is a man younger than 30 who had mild COVID-19 (a few samples of this study predate the infection). Cell type and time point are not known.

This clonotype was seen at least ten times. This CDR3 reads CSVGRDSQETQYF. In DNA, the CDR3 is TGCAGCGTTGGTAGGGACAGTCAAGAGACCCAGTACTTC. The chain uses TRBV29-1 and TRBJ2-5, with 7 bases matching TRBD1. The CDR3 is 13 amino acids. Germline lookup yields CDR1 SQVTM and CDR2 ANQGSEA. Unmatched junction bases numbered 4, after V lost 4 bases and J lost 2 bases.

The genes are TRBV18 and TRBJ1-2; TRBD1 matches at 7 bases. The CDR3 extends over 13 amino acids. The V gene's germline CDR1 is KGHSH and CDR2 LQKENI. The V segment lost 3 bases and the J segment 6 bases; nucleotides outside the gene matches: 4. In DNA, the CDR3 is TGTGCCAGCTCACCCAGAGGGGGCGATGGCTACACCTTC. Amino acids: CASSPRGGDGYTF.

The chain employs TRBV12-3 or TRBV12-4 and TRBJ1-2; no definite D call. This CDR3 is 13 amino acids long. Between the trimmed V and J ends, which lost 6 bases and 7 bases, there was a span of 15 bases. The CDR3 reads CASRIGQTSGYTF. The DNA of the CDR3 is TGTGCCAGCAGAATCGGTCAGACTAGTGGCTACACCTTC.

This clonotype was seen only a few times. This chain links TRBV9 with TRBJ2-7; 9 bases map to TRBD1. CDR3 length equals 15 residues. In germline, CDR1 is SGDLS, CDR2 YYNGEE. V lost 2 bases and J lost 5; bases outside the gene matches: 8. The CDR3 nucleotides are TGTGCCAGCAGCGTGTCCGGGACAGGGTCCCACGAGCAGTACTTC. Translating it yields CASSVSGTGSHEQYF.

The chain recombines TRBV15 with TRBJ2-3, with 7 bases lining up with TRBD2. J lost 3 bases, V lost 3 bases, and 6 bases had no gene match. Germline CDR1 and CDR2: LNHNV and YYDKDF (reference sequence). The CDR3 runs 15 residues. Written as DNA, the CDR3 is TGTGCCACCAGCAGGGGGAGGGGTACTACAGATACGCAGTATTTT. Encoded protein: CATSRGRGTTDTQYF.

This clonotype was counted between two and nine times. The V gene is TRBV4-3, the J gene TRBJ2-2; 12 bases are shared with TRBD1. Trimming removed 1 base from V and 7 bases from J; junction bases left unmatched: 4. The germline V gene has CDR1 LGHNA and CDR2 YSLEER. This CDR3 region has 16 residues. DNA for the CDR3: TGCGCCAGCAGCCAAGCAGGGACAGGGGGCTTCGGGGAGCTGTTTTTT. The encoded protein is CASSQAGTGGFGELFF.

This clonotype was seen a few times. V gene TRBV3-1 combines with J gene TRBJ1-2; D uncertain. The CDR3 loop spans 14 amino acids. V lost 1 base and J 5 bases, leaving 11 bases between the germline ends. Germline V gene sequence: CDR1 LGHDT, CDR2 YNNKEL (reference sequence). The chain's CDR3 is CASSQGGFGYGYTF. The CDR3 DNA is TGTGCCAGCAGCCAAGGAGGGTTTGGGTATGGCTACACCTTC.

The chain couples TRBV5-1 to TRBJ1-1; the match to TRBD1 covers 9 bases. The CDR3 length is 15 residues. V was pared by 2 bases and J by 5 bases, with 7 bases of the junction left unmatched. Germline CDR1 is SGHRS and CDR2 is YFSETQ. The CDR3 loop reads CASSLMGQGDTEAFF. The CDR3 DNA reads as TGCGCCAGCAGCTTAATGGGACAGGGTGATACTGAAGCTTTCTTT. Variable domain in full (rest from reference TRBV5-1 and TRBJ1-1): KAGVTQTPRYLIKTRGQQVTLSCSPISGHRSVSWYQQTPGQGLQFLFEYFSETQRNKGNFPGRFSGRQFSNSRSEMNVSTLELGDSALYLCASSLMGQGDTEAFFGQGTRLTVV.

V and J are TRBV29-1 and TRBJ1-2, with D tentatively TRBD1 (5 bases). The CDR3 loop spans 13 amino acids. Trimming stripped 4 bases from V and 8 bases from J, with 17 bases between. Germline V CDR1 and CDR2: SQVTM, ANQGSEA. For the CDR3, the DNA is TGCAGCGTTGTGGCACGGGACGATGAGGGCTACACCTTC. Translated, it gives CSVVARDDEGYTF.

V and J are TRBV28 and TRBJ1-1; D possibly corresponds to TRBD1 (5 bases). Germline V gene sequence: CDR1 MDHEN, CDR2 SYDVKM. CDR3 length equals 13 residues. The V and J ends lost 5 bases and 7 bases respectively, with 14 bases between them. CDR3 DNA: TGTGCCAGCAGTGCCCACGGGGACGATGAAGCTTTCTTT. Its protein product is CASSAHGDDEAFF.

The chain employs TRBV7-6 and TRBJ2-3, with D perhaps matching TRBD1 (6 bases). Germline V CDR1 and CDR2: SGHVS, FNYEAQ. The ends were cut back, 2 bases at V and 4 bases at J, with 10 bases in the middle. The CDR3 runs to 14 residues. This CDR3 is CASSLNRVADTQYF. Here the CDR3 DNA reads TGTGCCAGCAGCTTAAACAGGGTAGCAGATACGCAGTATTTT. The full variable domain, with the rest looked up from reference TRBV7-6 and TRBJ2-3, is GAGVSQSPRYKVTKRGQDVALRCDPISGHVSLYWYRQALGQGPEFLTYFNYEAQQDKSGLPNDRFSAERPEGSISTLTIQRTEQRDSAMYRCASSLNRVADTQYFGPGTRLTVL.

CDR3 nucleotides: TGTGCCAGCAGCCTACGTGGGGTAAGGACTGAAGCTTTCTTT. It encodes CASSLRGVRTEAFF. V is TRBV7-2 and J is TRBJ1-1; no firm D call. The germline gives CDR1 SGHTA, CDR2 FQGNSA. Trimming shortened V by 5 bases and J by 5 bases, and 15 bases separated the two germline ends. There are 14 residues in the CDR3.

The V and J genes are TRBV4-1 and TRBJ2-1, with D perhaps TRBD2 (6 bases). The CDR3 totals 13 residues. The V end was cut by 7 bases, the J end by 7 bases, with 14 bases between. Germline V lookup: CDR1 MGHRA, CDR2 YSYEKL. Here the CDR3 DNA reads TGCGCCAGCAAGCCGGGCGGGGTGAATGAGCAGTTCTTC. Encoded protein: CASKPGGVNEQFF.

In this sample, this clonotype turned up a few times. The chain employs TRBV20-1 and TRBJ2-2; D gene unclear. With 3 bases removed from V and 8 bases from J, the gap between germline ends came to 7 bases. The CDR3 covers 11 residues. Germline lookup yields CDR1 DFQATT and CDR2 SNEGSKA (reference sequence). This CDR3 reads CSASGQGELFF. CDR3 coding DNA: TGCAGTGCTAGCGGGCAGGGGGAGCTGTTTTTT.

The sample holds a few counts of this clonotype. The rearrangement uses TRBV5-1 and TRBJ1-4; D remains ambiguous. CDR3 length: 16 residues. Per germline, CDR1 SGHRS and CDR2 YFSETQ. Between the trimmed V and J ends, which lost 0 bases and 8 bases, there was a span of 17 bases. CDR3 sequence reads: CASSLGVLQSEEKLFF. CDR3 nucleotides: TGCGCCAGCAGCTTGGGGGTCCTCCAAAGCGAGGAAAAACTGTTTTTT.

This rearrangement joins TRBV29-1 to TRBJ2-7; 9 positions agree with TRBD1. J was trimmed by 0 bases and V by 2 bases; bases with no gene match: 2. CDR1 is SQVTM, CDR2 ANQGSEA, per germline. CDR3 length equals 14 residues. The CDR3 nucleotides are TGCAGCGTTGAAACGGGACAGGGCTCCTACGAGCAGTACTTC. Encoded protein: CSVETGQGSYEQYF.

The genes are TRBV12-3 or TRBV12-4 and TRBJ2-2; perhaps TRBD2 as D (5 bases). Trimming shortened V by 5 bases and J by 8 bases, and 12 bases separated the two germline ends. The CDR3 has 13 residues. CDR3 protein: CASSPWTGGELFF. The CDR3 nucleotides are TGTGCCAGCAGTCCGTGGACGGGAGGGGAGCTGTTTTTT.